Listed below are T cell receptor beta chains from one sample, sequenced in a study of response to subunit inactivated influenza vaccine. TCRdb re-derived calls from the RT-PCR reads in MiXCR, one entry per CDR3 protein. The sample lists 650,000 to 800,000 distinct CDR3 sequences; more than 11% were seen once. Sequenced here: PBMCs from blood, sampled 14 days before vaccination. All receptors come from a man in his fifties or sixties who received an inactivated influenza vaccine. Both conserved end residues are part of each CDR3. A D gene is named only where the DNA matches it firmly. The size entry is marked missing in some rows and otherwise reads once, few, many or a size class.

clone size: .
J gene: TRBJ2-7
D gene: .
V gene: TRBV3-1
CDR3 DNA: TGTGCCAGCAGCCAAGATCTCTTGGCAGGGGTGTCCTACGAGCAGTACTTC
CDR3 protein: CASSQDLLAGVSYEQYF

clone size: .
J gene: TRBJ1-1
D gene: .
V gene: TRBV7-2
CDR3 DNA: TGTGCCAGCAGCCCCTGGGCGAAGAACACTGAAGCTTTCTTT
CDR3 protein: CASSPWAKNTEAFF

clone size: few
J gene: TRBJ2-1
D gene: .
V gene: TRBV11-2
CDR3 DNA: TGTGCCAGCAGCTTAGAACGCGGTTCCTACAATGAGCAGTTCTTC
CDR3 protein: CASSLERGSYNEQFF

clone size: .
J gene: TRBJ1-2
D gene: .
V gene: TRBV4-2
CDR3 DNA: TGTGCCAGCAGCCACCCCGCCGGCCCCAGGACGGATGGCTACACCTTC
CDR3 protein: CASSHPAGPRTDGYTF

clone size: .
J gene: TRBJ2-5
D gene: TRBD2
V gene: TRBV5-1
CDR3 DNA: TGCGCCAGCAGCTCGGGGGTAGCGGGAGGGAGTGAGACCCAGTACTTC
CDR3 protein: CASSSGVAGGSETQYF

clone size: .
J gene: TRBJ1-2
D gene: .
V gene: TRBV6-1
CDR3 DNA: TGTGCCAGCACCTTAATTGGACGGGAATATGGCTACACCTTC
CDR3 protein: CASTLIGREYGYTF

clone size: .
J gene: TRBJ2-2
D gene: .
V gene: TRBV7-9
CDR3 DNA: TGTGCCAGCAGCTTAGGGATAGCCGGGGAGCTGTTTTTT
CDR3 protein: CASSLGIAGELFF

clone size: .
J gene: TRBJ2-3
D gene: .
V gene: TRBV20-1
CDR3 DNA: TGCAGTGCTGCGGACCCAGGTCGCACAGATACGCAGTATTTT
CDR3 protein: CSAADPGRTDTQYF

clone size: few
J gene: TRBJ2-1
D gene: .
V gene: TRBV11-2
CDR3 DNA: TGTGCCAGCAGCTTAGATGGGGCGGCTCTGTCCTACAATGAGCAGTTCTTC
CDR3 protein: CASSLDGAALSYNEQFF

clone size: few
J gene: TRBJ1-1
D gene: .
V gene: TRBV2
CDR3 DNA: TGTGCCAGCAGTGTAGCGGGGGAGGGCACTGAAGCTTTCTTT
CDR3 protein: CASSVAGEGTEAFF

clone size: many
J gene: TRBJ1-2
D gene: .
V gene: TRBV20-1
CDR3 DNA: TGCAGTGCTAGAGAGGTCGACAGAGGGCTTAACTATGGCTACACCTTC
CDR3 protein: CSAREVDRGLNYGYTF

clone size: .
J gene: TRBJ1-1
D gene: .
V gene: TRBV11-2
CDR3 DNA: TGTGCCAGCAGCCCGACGTCAGGGAACACTGAAGCTTTCTTT
CDR3 protein: CASSPTSGNTEAFF

clone size: few
J gene: TRBJ2-2
D gene: .
V gene: TRBV2
CDR3 DNA: TGTGCCAGCAGTGAACATGGATTAACCGGGGAGCTGTTTTTT
CDR3 protein: CASSEHGLTGELFF

clone size: .
J gene: TRBJ2-5
D gene: TRBD2
V gene: TRBV7-2
CDR3 DNA: TGTGCCAGCAGCAGCGCCGGGACTAGCATTGAGACCCAGTACTTC
CDR3 protein: CASSSAGTSIETQYF

clone size: many
J gene: TRBJ1-4
D gene: .
V gene: TRBV20-1
CDR3 DNA: TGCAGTGCCCCTATCCCGGGGGCCGGGGAAAAACTGTTTTTT
CDR3 protein: CSAPIPGAGEKLFF

clone size: .
J gene: TRBJ2-1
D gene: TRBD1
V gene: TRBV3-1
CDR3 DNA: TGTGCCAGCGCACTACGGGGACAGGGGTTCAATGAGCAGTTCTTC
CDR3 protein: CASALRGQGFNEQFF

clone size: .
J gene: TRBJ1-4
D gene: .
V gene: TRBV20-1
CDR3 DNA: TGCAGTGCTAGAGATTTCGCCAGGGCGGAAAAACTGTTTTTT
CDR3 protein: CSARDFARAEKLFF

clone size: few
J gene: TRBJ2-3
D gene: .
V gene: TRBV10-3
CDR3 DNA: TGTGCCATCAGCCGTGGGGATACGCAGTATTTT
CDR3 protein: CAISRGDTQYF

clone size: few
J gene: TRBJ2-1
D gene: .
V gene: TRBV6-5
CDR3 DNA: TGTGCCAGCAGTTACTTGACAAACAATGAGCAGTTCTTC
CDR3 protein: CASSYLTNNEQFF

clone size: many
J gene: TRBJ2-5
D gene: TRBD1
V gene: TRBV29-1
CDR3 DNA: TGCAGCGTTGCCGGACAGGGACGGGAGACCCAGTACTTC
CDR3 protein: CSVAGQGRETQYF

clone size: few
J gene: TRBJ2-1
D gene: .
V gene: TRBV5-1
CDR3 DNA: TGCGCCAGCAGCTCGGGGACGGCAACTAACAATGAGCAGTTCTTC
CDR3 protein: CASSSGTATNNEQFF

clone size: .
J gene: TRBJ2-1
D gene: .
V gene: TRBV20-1
CDR3 DNA: TGCAGTGCTAGCGTGACAGGAAACTACGAGCAGTTCTTC
CDR3 protein: CSASVTGNYEQFF

clone size: few
J gene: TRBJ2-1
D gene: TRBD2
V gene: TRBV7-7
CDR3 DNA: TGTGCCAGCAGCCCGAAGGCACTAGCGGGGGGGCCTTACAATGAGCAGTTCTTC
CDR3 protein: CASSPKALAGGPYNEQFF

clone size: .
J gene: TRBJ2-7
D gene: TRBD2
V gene: TRBV20-1
CDR3 DNA: TGCAGTGCTAGAGGACTAGCGGGGGGGCACTACGAGCAGTACTTC
CDR3 protein: CSARGLAGGHYEQYF

clone size: many
J gene: TRBJ2-3
D gene: .
V gene: TRBV5-1
CDR3 DNA: TGCGCCAGCAGCTTGGCGACTACTCTAGCAACAGATACGCAGTATTTT
CDR3 protein: CASSLATTLATDTQYF

clone size: .
J gene: TRBJ2-7
D gene: TRBD1
V gene: TRBV5-1
CDR3 DNA: TGCGCCAGCAGCTTGGATCCGGGACAGGGACGCGAGCAGTACTTC
CDR3 protein: CASSLDPGQGREQYF

clone size: .
J gene: TRBJ1-4
D gene: .
V gene: TRBV5-1
CDR3 DNA: TGCGCCAGCAGCTTAAACGCACCGAATGAAAAACTGTTTTTT
CDR3 protein: CASSLNAPNEKLFF

clone size: few
J gene: TRBJ2-5
D gene: .
V gene: TRBV7-9
CDR3 DNA: TGTGCCAGCAGCTTTATCAGGCTCCAGGGGACCCAGTACTTC
CDR3 protein: CASSFIRLQGTQYF

clone size: .
J gene: TRBJ2-7
D gene: .
V gene: TRBV7-2
CDR3 DNA: TGTGCCAGCAGTTCCGACTGGGGCGAGCAGTACTTC
CDR3 protein: CASSSDWGEQYF

clone size: many
J gene: TRBJ1-1
D gene: TRBD1
V gene: TRBV29-1
CDR3 DNA: TGCAGCGTCCGACAGGGCTTGAACACTGAAGCTTTCTTT
CDR3 protein: CSVRQGLNTEAFF

clone size: few
J gene: TRBJ2-7
D gene: TRBD2
V gene: TRBV15
CDR3 DNA: TGTGCCACCAGCAGAGTTGGGGGGGCCTACGAGCAGTACTTC
CDR3 protein: CATSRVGGAYEQYF

clone size: .
J gene: TRBJ2-6
D gene: TRBD1
V gene: TRBV20-1
CDR3 DNA: TGCAGTGCTTCGCCGCCCCAGGGGGCTGGTGGGGCCAACGTCCTGACTTTC
CDR3 protein: CSASPPQGAGGANVLTF